The 16 T cell receptor beta chains presented below share a single source sample, sequenced in a study of T cell repertoires in cytomegalovirus infection. Via MiXCR, TCRdb re-called the reads, giving one row per CDR3 protein. The sample contains about 300,000 distinct CDR3 sequences, about a tenth of which appear only once. Sequencing used PBMCs. All receptors derive from a human donor in good health (CMV status not recorded). Some clones in this sample may be carry-over from other donors' samples.

This clonotype has at least ten counts. The chain has TRBV28 and TRBJ2-1, with 11 positions matching TRBD1. The CDR3 length is 15 residues. Germline CDR1 MDHEN, CDR2 SYDVKM. V gave up 11 bases and J gave up 0 bases; unmatched junction bases: 6. The CDR3 nucleotides are TGTGCCGGGTCCGGGACAGGGGGCTCCTACAATGAGCAGTTCTTC. This encodes CAGSGTGGSYNEQFF. Based on the CDR3 plus reference TRBV28 and TRBJ2-1, the full variable domain is DVKVTQSSRYLVKRTGEKVFLECVQDMDHENMFWYRQDPGLGLRLIYFSYDVKMKEKGDIPEGYSVSREKKERFSLILESASTNQTSMYLCAGSGTGGSYNEQFFGPGTRLTVL.

Many counts were recorded for this clonotype. The J gene is TRBJ2-2, the V gene TRBV6-1, with D possibly being TRBD1 (5 bases). Trimming took 4 bases from V and 1 from J, leaving 16 bases between them. From germline, CDR1 is MNHNS and CDR2 SASEGT. The CDR3 covers 17 residues. As DNA, the CDR3 is TGTGCCAGCAGTGTGTCGGGTCAGGGTGAGAACACCGGGGAGCTGTTTTTT. Amino acid sequence: CASSVSGQGENTGELFF.

This clonotype was detected ten times or more. This rearrangement joins TRBV7-2 to TRBJ2-2; possibly TRBD1 or TRBD2 for D (5 bases each). Germline V CDR1 and CDR2: SGHTA, FQGNSA. CDR3 size: 18 residues. Deletions cut 6 bases from V and 0 bases from J, with 20 bases between. CDR3 coding DNA: TGTGCCAGCAGGGTGCGAGGGACGGGGAACGCGAACACCGGGGAGCTGTTTTTT. It codes for CASRVRGTGNANTGELFF. The full variable domain, its missing parts supplied by reference TRBV7-2 and TRBJ2-2, is GAGVSQSPSNKVTEKGKDVELRCDPISGHTALYWYRQSLGQGLEFLIYFQGNSAPDKSGLPSDRFSAERTGGSVSTLTIQRTQQEDSAVYLCASRVRGTGNANTGELFFGEGSRLTVL.

This clonotype was observed at least ten times. The chain couples TRBV29-1 to TRBJ1-5; D gene uncertain. The CDR3 is made up of 10 amino acids. Germline V lookup: CDR1 SQVTM, CDR2 ANQGSEA. Trimming pared 7 bases from V and 11 bases from J, leaving 12 bases between. CDR3 sequence: CSAPVQAQHF. CDR3 bases: TGCAGCGCCCCGGTCCAGGCCCAGCATTTT.

This clonotype was seen only a few times. The J gene is TRBJ1-5, the V gene TRBV3-1; D possibly corresponds to TRBD1 (6 bases). The V end was cut by 0 bases, the J end by 6 bases, with 12 bases between. The germline V gene encodes CDR1 LGHDT and CDR2 YNNKEL (reference sequence). This CDR3 is built from 15 residues. CDR3 residues: CASSQDQGSPQPQHF. CDR3 bases: TGTGCCAGCAGCCAAGATCAGGGGAGCCCTCAGCCCCAGCATTTT.

The table lists this clonotype with a count of one. It may be a read error: a sequence one base away is much more abundant. The rearrangement links TRBV12-3 or TRBV12-4 to TRBJ1-6; D possibly corresponds to TRBD1 (6 bases). With 6 bases removed from V and 14 bases from J, the gap between germline ends came to 20 bases. The CDR3 sequence is 14 residues long. CDR3 region: CASSRTGGGRTLHF. CDR3 coding DNA: TGTGCCAGCAGCCGCACGGGGGGGGGCAGGACCCTCCACTTT.

This sequence joins TRBV20-1 and TRBJ1-1, with 8 bases that match TRBD1. CDR1 and CDR2 (germline): DFQATT, SNEGSKA (reference sequence). This CDR3 region has 14 residues. The trim removed 2 bases at V and 4 bases at J, leaving 6 bases unmatched. The CDR3 sequence: CSARTGQGRTEAFF. The CDR3 bases are TGCAGTGCTAGAACCGGACAGGGACGCACTGAAGCTTTCTTT.

Of note for this clonotype: A much larger clone differs from this one at a single base, so this may be a read error. V is TRBV29-1 and J is TRBJ2-1, with 9 bases identical to TRBD2. Germline V CDR1 and CDR2: SQVTM, ANQGSEA. The CDR3 length is 15 residues. The CDR3 nucleotides are TGCGGCGTTGATCGTCCTAGCGGGGTCAACAATGAGCAGTTCTTC. Its protein is CGVDRPSGVNNEQFF.

This clonotype was seen many times. V is TRBV28 and J is TRBJ2-7, with D perhaps matching TRBD1 (5 bases). The CDR3 has 13 residues. CDR1 and CDR2 from the germline V gene are MDHEN and SYDVKM. The ends were cut back, 5 bases at V and 1 base at J, with 9 bases in the middle. CDR3 coding DNA: TGTGCCAGCAGTCTCCCAGGGTCCTACGAGCAGTACGTC. Protein: CASSLPGSYEQYV.

This clonotype was observed once. At one boundary the junction diverges from the germline segment, which might be a read error. The chain has TRBV9 and TRBJ2-3; weak D call: TRBD2 (5 bases). CDR1 is SGDLS, CDR2 YYNGEE, per germline. The CDR3 length is 14 residues. The CDR3 DNA reads as TGTGCCAGCACCAGCAACCCTAGCACACATACGCAGTATTTT. Translation: CASTSNPSTHTQYF.

This chain uses TRBV20-1 with TRBJ2-5, with D perhaps TRBD1 (5 bases). Germline V gene data show CDR1 as DFQATT and CDR2 as SNEGSKA (reference sequence). V lost 0 bases and J lost 4, with 12 bases in between. This CDR3 is 14 amino acids long. The CDR3 bases are TGCAGTGCTAGAGACAGGGAAGGGCGAGAGACCCAGTACTTC. This translates into CSARDREGRETQYF.

At least ten counts were recorded for this clonotype. The chain links TRBV7-2 to TRBJ1-2; the D is unclear. The CDR3 runs 12 residues. In germline, CDR1 is SGHTA, CDR2 FQGNSA. V lost 3 bases and J 11 bases, leaving 13 bases between the germline ends. The CDR3 region has the DNA TGTGCCAGCAGCTTGGCTTCAAACTGGTACACCTTC. Its protein product is CASSLASNWYTF.

This clonotype has a count of ten or more. This chain uses TRBV28 with TRBJ1-1; D might be TRBD1 (5 bases). This CDR3 has 12 residues. CDR1 MDHEN and CDR2 SYDVKM come from the germline V gene. Trimming cost V 2 bases and J 8 bases, with 9 bases left between them. The CDR3: CASSLGWGEAFF. In nucleotides, the CDR3 is TGTGCCAGCAGTTTAGGATGGGGGGAAGCTTTCTTT.

This clonotype came up many times. The CDR3 reads CASSLDRTVLEAFF. As DNA, the CDR3 is TGCGCCAGCAGCTTGGATAGGACAGTCCTTGAAGCTTTCTTT. V usage is TRBV5-1 and J usage is TRBJ1-1, with D possibly TRBD1 on 6 matching bases. Germline V gene lookup returns CDR1 SGHRS and CDR2 YFSETQ. V was shortened by 0 bases and J by 7 bases, with 13 bases between the two germline ends. The CDR3 is 14 amino acids. The variable domain in full, with the rest retrieved from reference TRBV5-1 and TRBJ1-1, is KAGVTQTPRYLIKTRGQQVTLSCSPISGHRSVSWYQQTPGQGLQFLFEYFSETQRNKGNFPGRFSGRQFSNSRSEMNVSTLELGDSALYLCASSLDRTVLEAFFGQGTRLTVV.

There are a few counts of this clonotype. The chain uses TRBV10-3 and TRBJ1-1; the match to TRBD1 covers 8 bases. This CDR3 is 18 amino acids long. J gave up 4 bases and V 2 bases, and 15 bases lay outside the gene matches. The V gene's germline CDR1 is ENHRY and CDR2 SYGVKD. CDR3 in DNA: TGTGCCATCAGTGAGGGGGCAGGGGGCCCGACGGGACGCACTGAAGCTTTCTTT. This codes for CAISEGAGGPTGRTEAFF.

This clonotype came up a few times. The genes are TRBV20-1 and TRBJ1-6; D ambiguous. V lost 0 bases and J 10 bases, leaving 7 bases between the germline ends. CDR3 length equals 12 residues. The germline V gene has CDR1 DFQATT and CDR2 SNEGSKA (reference sequence). CDR3 in amino acids: CSARDPGSPLHF. The CDR3 bases are TGCAGTGCTAGAGATCCGGGGTCACCCCTCCACTTT.